Listed below are T cell receptor beta chains from one sample, sequenced in a study of blood T cells in healthy people across ages. TCRdb reprocessed the 5' RACE reads with MiXCR, giving one entry per CDR3 protein. The data contain about 1.5 million distinct CDR3 sequences, 35% to 45% of them singletons. What was sequenced was blood. The source of these receptors is a young woman in good health. Each CDR3 is given with its conserved first and last residue. Fields, in order: J gene, clone size, D gene, V gene, CDR3 protein, CDR3 DNA. A D gene is named only where the DNA matches it firmly. Clone size is not always given. Where it is, it says once, few, many or a class for expanded clones.

TRBJ2-1	.	.	TRBV9	CASSVGRSSYNEQFF	TGTGCCAGCAGTGTGGGACGGAGCTCCTACAATGAGCAGTTCTTC
TRBJ2-1	many	.	TRBV12-3/TRBV12-4	CASSSFNEQFF	TGTGCCAGCAGCTCCTTCAATGAGCAGTTCTTC
TRBJ1-6	few	.	TRBV9	CASSVAGGNSPLHF	TGTGCCAGCAGCGTAGCGGGGGGCAATTCACCCCTCCACTTT
TRBJ2-7	.	TRBD2	TRBV9	CASSETSGAVFEQYF	TGTGCCAGCAGCGAGACTAGCGGGGCCGTTTTTGAGCAGTACTTC
TRBJ2-3	.	TRBD2	TRBV20-1	CSAPGLAGGPVTDTQYF	TGCAGTGCTCCAGGACTAGCGGGGGGGCCTGTCACAGATACGCAGTATTTT
TRBJ2-1	once	.	TRBV20-1	CSARGGRELSYNEQFF	TGCAGTGCTAGAGGCGGGCGGGAACTATCCTACAATGAGCAGTTCTTC
TRBJ2-1	.	TRBD2	TRBV7-9	CARRKIGLADYNEQFF	TGTGCCAGAAGAAAAATCGGACTAGCGGACTACAATGAGCAGTTCTTC
TRBJ2-7	.	.	TRBV27	CASSFDRTGSYEQYF	TGTGCCAGCAGCTTCGACCGAACAGGGTCCTACGAGCAGTACTTC
TRBJ2-7	.	.	TRBV18	CASSPPGPVPTKHEQYF	TGTGCCAGCTCACCACCAGGACCCGTCCCCACCAAGCATGAGCAGTACTTC
TRBJ2-1	once	.	TRBV5-1	CASSSRQELDEQFF	TGCGCCAGCAGCTCCCGACAGGAACTGGATGAGCAGTTCTTC
TRBJ2-1	.	TRBD2	TRBV4-2	CASSHQTASGGINEQFF	TGTGCCAGCAGCCACCAGACGGCTAGCGGGGGTATAAATGAGCAGTTCTTC
TRBJ2-7	.	.	TRBV20-1	CSARDLGDTYEQYF	TGCAGTGCTAGAGATCTCGGTGACACCTACGAGCAGTACTTC
TRBJ2-1	once	.	TRBV4-1	CASSQVVVQETQFF	TGCGCCAGCAGCCAAGTGGTTGTCCAAGAGACCCAGTTCTTC
TRBJ2-5	.	.	TRBV4-3	CASSQGTIRGNEQYF	TGCGCCAGCAGCCAAGGGACGATTAGAGGCAATGAGCAGTACTTC
TRBJ2-3	.	.	TRBV12-3/TRBV12-4	CASSFGYQEYF	TGTGCCAGCAGTTTTGGCTATCAGGAGTATTTT
TRBJ2-2	.	TRBD1	TRBV2	CASTLGQANTGELFF	TGTGCCAGCACCCTGGGACAGGCGAACACCGGGGAGCTGTTTTTT
TRBJ2-5	many	.	TRBV10-3	CAISESEGDQETQYF	TGTGCCATCAGTGAATCAGAAGGGGACCAAGAGACCCAGTACTTC
TRBJ2-1	.	TRBD2	TRBV12-3/TRBV12-4	CASSFYTTSGNEQFF	TGTGCCAGCAGTTTTTATACGACTAGCGGTAATGAGCAGTTCTTC
TRBJ2-4	.	.	TRBV4-2	CAGSQDRTGLAKNIQYF	TGTGCCGGCAGCCAAGATCGGACGGGACTAGCCAAAAACATTCAGTACTTC
TRBJ2-7	few	TRBD1	TRBV6-6	CASTTGDKVHEQYF	TGTGCCAGCACGACAGGGGACAAAGTCCACGAGCAGTACTTC
TRBJ2-7	.	TRBD2	TRBV7-9	CASSPGLAGGSVYEQYF	TGTGCCAGCAGTCCGGGACTAGCGGGAGGTTCCGTTTACGAGCAGTACTTC
TRBJ2-4	.	TRBD1	TRBV29-1	CSVLRGTGGYEHYF	TGCAGCGTCTTGAGGGGGACAGGGGGTTACGAGCACTACTTC
TRBJ2-1	few	TRBD2	TRBV4-3	CASSQTSSGVFYNEQFF	TGCGCCAGCAGCCAAACCTCAAGCGGGGTATTCTACAATGAGCAGTTCTTC
TRBJ2-2	few	TRBD2	TRBV11-3	CASSLEAASGSTGELFF	TGTGCCAGCAGCTTAGAGGCGGCTAGCGGGAGTACCGGGGAGCTGTTTTTT
TRBJ2-7	.	.	TRBV20-1	CSAREAGVGYEQYF	TGCAGTGCTAGAGAGGCAGGGGTGGGCTACGAGCAGTACTTC
TRBJ2-3	few	.	TRBV4-1	CASSQGLARSDTQYF	TGCGCCAGCAGCCAAGGGCTAGCGCGGTCAGATACGCAGTATTTT
TRBJ2-1	.	.	TRBV21-1	CASSKRERVGTDNPIFVNEQFF	TGTGCCAGCAGCAAAAGGGAACGGGTTGGGACCGACAACCCAATATTCGTCAATGAGCAGTTCTTC
TRBJ2-5	.	.	TRBV20-1	CSASGAGAGSQTQYF	TGCAGTGCTAGCGGCGCGGGGGCGGGGTCGCAGACCCAGTACTTC
TRBJ2-3	.	.	TRBV11-3	CASSQGGGNTDTQYF	TGTGCCAGCAGCCAGGGGGGGGGAAACACAGATACGCAGTATTTT
TRBJ1-4	.	TRBD1	TRBV29-1	CSAQGGSNEKLFF	TGCAGCGCCCAGGGGGGAAGTAATGAAAAACTGTTTTTT
TRBJ1-4	.	.	TRBV5-1	CASSFGVFSEKLFF	TGCGCCAGCAGCTTCGGGGTCTTTAGTGAAAAACTGTTTTTT
TRBJ1-2	.	.	TRBV7-2	CASSSTPWASYGYTF	TGTGCCAGCAGCTCTACGCCATGGGCTTCTTATGGCTACACCTTC
TRBJ2-7	.	.	TRBV4-3	CASSQDKTREVYEQYF	TGCGCCAGCAGCCAAGATAAGACCAGGGAGGTCTACGAGCAGTACTTC
TRBJ2-1	few	.	TRBV5-1	CASSLGDGIYSEQFF	TGCGCCAGCAGCTTGGGGGACGGTATCTACAGTGAGCAGTTCTTC
TRBJ1-4	.	.	TRBV7-2	CASSRDGTSREKLFF	TGTGCCAGCAGCCGTGACGGGACGTCTCGGGAAAAACTGTTTTTT
TRBJ1-1	.	.	TRBV7-9	CASSSQAGTEAFF	TGTGCCAGCAGCTCGCAGGCTGGCACTGAAGCTTTCTTT
TRBJ2-7	.	.	TRBV20-1	CSARSLAKEQYF	TGCAGTGCTAGGTCGCTAGCGAAGGAGCAGTACTTC
TRBJ2-7	few	TRBD2	TRBV20-1	CSAKPLAGAEQYF	TGCAGTGCCAAGCCATTAGCGGGAGCCGAGCAGTACTTC
TRBJ2-5	.	.	TRBV4-3	CASSQDPGSGQETQYF	TGCGCCAGCAGCCAAGATCCTGGGTCTGGACAAGAGACCCAGTACTTC
TRBJ1-1	few	.	TRBV29-1	CSVAGTRGTEAFF	TGCAGCGTTGCCGGGACCCGAGGGACTGAAGCTTTCTTT
TRBJ1-5	.	.	TRBV7-2	CASSLDVFSNQPQHF	TGTGCCAGCAGCTTAGATGTGTTTAGCAATCAGCCCCAGCATTTT
TRBJ2-1	.	TRBD2	TRBV20-1	CSAHYSGAKGNEQFF	TGCAGTGCACATTATAGCGGGGCCAAAGGGAATGAGCAGTTCTTC
TRBJ2-7	few	.	TRBV2	CASSETMLHEQYF	TGTGCCAGCAGTGAGACAATGCTCCACGAGCAGTACTTC
TRBJ2-3	few	TRBD2	TRBV6-1	CASLWDYTDTQYF	TGTGCCAGCCTTTGGGACTATACAGATACGCAGTATTTT
TRBJ2-1	.	.	TRBV7-9	CASSFPLLVTTYNEQFF	TGTGCCAGCAGCTTCCCTCTACTAGTCACCACCTACAATGAGCAGTTCTTC
TRBJ2-1	.	.	TRBV28	CASSFQEYNEQFF	TGTGCCAGCAGTTTTCAAGAATACAATGAGCAGTTCTTC
TRBJ1-4	.	.	TRBV7-2	CASSWDTKKLFF	TGTGCCAGCAGCTGGGATACTAAAAAACTGTTTTTT
TRBJ2-1	few	.	TRBV29-1	CSVYTGEDDEQFF	TGCAGCGTTTACACTGGCGAGGACGATGAGCAGTTCTTC
TRBJ1-1	.	.	TRBV2	CASSEAWANTEAFF	TGTGCCAGCAGTGAAGCTTGGGCGAACACTGAAGCTTTCTTT
TRBJ2-3	few	TRBD2	TRBV28	CASTSGRDTDTQYF	TGTGCCAGCACTAGCGGGAGGGACACAGATACGCAGTATTTT
TRBJ2-7	.	.	TRBV27	CASSLPSGTNSYNEQYF	TGTGCCAGCAGTTTACCGAGCGGCACTAACTCCTACAATGAGCAGTACTTC
TRBJ2-7	.	.	TRBV20-1	CSASEAYEQYF	TGCAGTGCTAGTGAGGCCTACGAGCAGTACTTC
TRBJ2-7	.	TRBD2	TRBV4-1	CASSHRTSGSSYEQYF	TGCGCCAGCAGCCATCGGACTAGCGGGAGCTCCTACGAGCAGTACTTC
TRBJ2-7	.	.	TRBV28	CASSLGGGDNEQYF	TGTGCCAGCAGTTTAGGGGGAGGGGACAATGAGCAGTACTTC
TRBJ2-7	once	TRBD2	TRBV7-2	CASSHKLAGSYNEQYF	TGTGCCAGCAGCCACAAACTAGCGGGGAGTTACAATGAGCAGTACTTC
TRBJ1-5	few	.	TRBV27	CASSLRWGNQPQHF	TGTGCCAGCAGTCTCCGGTGGGGCAATCAGCCCCAGCATTTT
TRBJ2-3	.	TRBD2	TRBV7-2	CASSLRLAGPRTDTQYF	TGTGCCAGCAGCTTACGGCTAGCGGGACCCCGCACAGATACGCAGTATTTT